The clone carrying this TCR beta chain was detected only a few times. If no ophthalmopathy progression occurred within 18 months, Graves' hyperthyroidism was stable. Investigators excluded patients with uncontrolled infection, other autoimmune disease, pregnancy or lactation. The data stem from a study of T cells in Graves' hyperthyroidism and ophthalmopathy. TCR beta CDR3 region amplification was performed from RNA transcripts. The primer set for the first-round RT-PCR of the TCR CDR3 was HTBI. TCRdb reprocessed the multiplex PCR reads with MiXCR, giving one entry per CDR3 protein. The data contain about 840,000 distinct CDR3 sequences, around 39% of them seen just once; the ten biggest clones take up approximately 8.7%. V was pared by 6 bases and J by 1 base, with 11 bases between. CDR3 length: 13 residues. The germline CDR1 and CDR2 sequences are SQVTM and ANQGSEA.

The chain carries TRBV29-1 and TRBJ2-3; possible D gene TRBD2, 6 bases. The receptor comes from a man aged 18 to 29 with Graves' hyperthyroidism. The sample was blood. CDR3 residues: CSVVKRGTDTQYF. The CDR3 coding sequence is TGCAGCGTCGTCAAGCGGGGCACAGATACGCAGTATTTT.